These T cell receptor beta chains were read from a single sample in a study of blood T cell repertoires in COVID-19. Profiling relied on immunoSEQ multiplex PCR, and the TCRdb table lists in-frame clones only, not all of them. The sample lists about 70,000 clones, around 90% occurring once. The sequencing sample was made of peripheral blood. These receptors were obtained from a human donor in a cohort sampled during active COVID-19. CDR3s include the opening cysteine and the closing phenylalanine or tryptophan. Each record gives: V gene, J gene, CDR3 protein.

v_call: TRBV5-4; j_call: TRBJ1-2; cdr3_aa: CASSLGAGAFGYTF
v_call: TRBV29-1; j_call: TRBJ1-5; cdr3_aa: CSALGQWGQPQHF
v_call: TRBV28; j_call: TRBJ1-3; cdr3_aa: CASSPFVLLSGNTIYF
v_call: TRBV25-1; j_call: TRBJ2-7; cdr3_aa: CASSPGLLYEQYF
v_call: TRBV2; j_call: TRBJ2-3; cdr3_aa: CASRSSGITDTQYF
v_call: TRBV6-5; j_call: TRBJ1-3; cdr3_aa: CASSSPGSGNTIYF
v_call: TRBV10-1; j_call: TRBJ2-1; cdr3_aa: CASSRTGNNEQFF
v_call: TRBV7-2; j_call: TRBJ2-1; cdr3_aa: CASSSSGSLLNEQFF
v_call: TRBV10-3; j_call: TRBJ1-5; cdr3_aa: CANGQAGSNQPQHF
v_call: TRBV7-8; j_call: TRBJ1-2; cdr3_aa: CASSPRDRAYGYTF
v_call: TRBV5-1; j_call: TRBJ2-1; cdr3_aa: CASGTHSYNEQFF
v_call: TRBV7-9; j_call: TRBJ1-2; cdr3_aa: CASSPTGGHGYTF
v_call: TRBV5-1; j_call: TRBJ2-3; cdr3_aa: CASAPGQGARDTQYF
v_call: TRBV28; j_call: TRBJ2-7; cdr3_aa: CASRVHKSHEQYF
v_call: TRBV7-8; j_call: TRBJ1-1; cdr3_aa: CASRPGQGSEAFF
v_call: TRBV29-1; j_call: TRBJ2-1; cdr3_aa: CSVEISGGYYNEQFF
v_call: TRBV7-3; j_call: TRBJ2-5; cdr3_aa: CASSLTPGGRETQYF
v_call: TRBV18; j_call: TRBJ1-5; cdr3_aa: CASSSSGEQPQHF